The T cell receptor beta chain under discussion was sequenced for a study of cytomegalovirus exposure and HLA in healthy donors. Study at large: The 100 to 150 validation repertoires matched the approximately 670 first-cohort repertoires in platform, a later analysis reported.

In germline, CDR1 is MNHEY, CDR2 SVGAGI. J was trimmed by 3 bases and V by 7 bases; bases with no gene match: 4. This CDR3 spans 14 amino acids. Method: immunoSEQ multiplex PCR; TCRdb's copy keeps in-frame clones and lacks some. Of about 240,000 clones in the sample, approximately 86% were seen once. On this clone itself: Its antigen is unidentified.

Study observations and caveats: Generally TCR sequences proved uncommon, though certain public TCRs appeared in numerous donors. It was around 160 TCR beta chains that were listed as cytomegalovirus-associated.

The specimen was PBMCs. This sequence originates from a woman aged 30 to 39 in good health and CMV-seropositive. The chain carries TRBV6-5 and TRBJ2-1; TRBD2 matches at 9 bases. The CDR3 reads CASKPSGNYNEQFF. DNA of the CDR3: TGTGCCAGCAAGCCTAGCGGGAACTACAATGAGCAGTTCTTC.